The entry below gives a single TCR beta chain sequence along with its context. Antigen: not known. V gave up 4 bases and J gave up 7 bases; unmatched junction bases: 4. Germline loops: CDR1 MNHNS, CDR2 SASEGT. This CDR3 has 13 amino acids. The sample comes from a study of cytomegalovirus exposure and HLA in healthy donors. Study results and limitations: Sequencing likely caused a cluster of highly shared sequence variants. In a later analysis, at a false discovery rate of 0.05, under 20,000 TCR beta sequences matched HLA alleles. Per a prior analysis, the majority of TCR beta V segments were productive roughly 90% or roughly 30% of the time.

13 Jbeta primers and 60 Vbeta primers were used for the PCR. This table comes from immunoSEQ multiplex PCR, and its TCRdb copy is limited to in-frame clones, with some not included. The sample includes 150,000 to 160,000 clones, 70% to 80% of them seen just once. This sequence was found in a young man in good health and CMV-seronegative. V is TRBV6-1 and J is TRBJ1-5; TRBD1 aligns across 7 bases. Sequences were obtained from PBMCs. The CDR3: CASSATGKQPQHF. CDR3 bases: TGTGCCAGCAGTGCGACAGGGAAGCAGCCCCAGCATTTT.